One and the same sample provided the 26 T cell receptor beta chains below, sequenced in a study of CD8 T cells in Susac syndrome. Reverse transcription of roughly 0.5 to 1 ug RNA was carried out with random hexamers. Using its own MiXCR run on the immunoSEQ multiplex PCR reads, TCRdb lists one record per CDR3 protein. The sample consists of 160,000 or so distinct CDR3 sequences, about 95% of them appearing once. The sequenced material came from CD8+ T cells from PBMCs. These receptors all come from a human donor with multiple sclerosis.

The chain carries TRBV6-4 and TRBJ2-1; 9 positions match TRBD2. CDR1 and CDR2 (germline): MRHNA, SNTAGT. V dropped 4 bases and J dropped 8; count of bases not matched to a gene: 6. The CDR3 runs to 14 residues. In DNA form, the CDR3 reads TGTGCCAGCAGTGCGGGACTAGCATCCCATGAGCAGTTCTTC. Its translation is CASSAGLASHEQFF.

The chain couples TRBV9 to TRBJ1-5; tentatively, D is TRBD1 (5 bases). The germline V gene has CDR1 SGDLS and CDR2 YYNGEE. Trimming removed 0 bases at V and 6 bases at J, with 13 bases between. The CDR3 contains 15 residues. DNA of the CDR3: TGTGCCAGCAGCGTAGACGGCAGGGAATCTCAGCCCCAGCATTTT. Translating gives CASSVDGRESQPQHF. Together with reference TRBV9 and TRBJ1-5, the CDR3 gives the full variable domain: DSGVTQTPKHLITATGQRVTLRCSPRSGDLSVYWYQQSLDQGLQFLIQYYNGEERAKGNILERFSAQQFPDLHSELNLSSLELGDSALYFCASSVDGRESQPQHFGDGTRLSIL.

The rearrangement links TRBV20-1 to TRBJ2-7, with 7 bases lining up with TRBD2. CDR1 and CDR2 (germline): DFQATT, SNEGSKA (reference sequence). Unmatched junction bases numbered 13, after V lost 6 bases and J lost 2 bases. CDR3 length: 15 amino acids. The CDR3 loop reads CSAHTPGGITYEQYF. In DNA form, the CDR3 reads TGCAGTGCCCACACCCCGGGGGGAATAACCTACGAGCAGTACTTC.

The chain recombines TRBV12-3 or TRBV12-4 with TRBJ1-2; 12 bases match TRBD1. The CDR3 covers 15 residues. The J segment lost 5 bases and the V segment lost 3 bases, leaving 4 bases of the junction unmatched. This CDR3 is CASSLGTGGAYGYTF. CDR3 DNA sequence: TGTGCCAGCAGTTTGGGGACAGGGGGCGCGTATGGCTACACCTTC.

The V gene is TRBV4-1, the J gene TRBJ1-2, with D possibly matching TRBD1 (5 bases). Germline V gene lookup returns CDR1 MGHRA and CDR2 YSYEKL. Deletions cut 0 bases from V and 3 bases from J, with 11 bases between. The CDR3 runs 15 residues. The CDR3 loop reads CASSQDEGRDYGYTF. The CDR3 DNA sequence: TGCGCCAGCAGCCAAGATGAGGGCAGGGACTATGGCTACACCTTC.

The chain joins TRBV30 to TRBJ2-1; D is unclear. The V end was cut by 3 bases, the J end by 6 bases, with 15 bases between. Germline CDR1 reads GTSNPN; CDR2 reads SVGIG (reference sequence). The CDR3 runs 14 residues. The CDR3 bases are TGTGCCTGGAGAGCCCACCATTTCGGCAATGAGCAGTTCTTC. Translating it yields CAWRAHHFGNEQFF.

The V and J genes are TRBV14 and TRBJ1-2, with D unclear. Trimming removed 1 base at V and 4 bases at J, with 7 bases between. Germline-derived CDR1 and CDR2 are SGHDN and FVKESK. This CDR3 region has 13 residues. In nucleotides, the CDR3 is TGTGCCAGCAGCCAAGCGAGGTCCTATGGCTACACCTTC. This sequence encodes CASSQARSYGYTF.

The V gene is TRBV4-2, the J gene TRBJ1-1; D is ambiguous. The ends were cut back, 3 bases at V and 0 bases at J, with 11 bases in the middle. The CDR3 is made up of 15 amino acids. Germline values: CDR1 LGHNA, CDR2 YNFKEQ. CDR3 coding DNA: TGTGCCAGCAGCCAGACTTTCTCAATGAACACTGAAGCTTTCTTT. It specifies CASSQTFSMNTEAFF.

The CDR3 DNA follows: TGCAGCGTTGTCGACAGGGGAGAATCTTATGGCTACACCTTC. Translating it yields CSVVDRGESYGYTF. The J gene is TRBJ1-2, the V gene TRBV29-1; 8 bases are a match to TRBD1. With V trimmed by 4 bases and J by 5 bases, 9 bases remained unmatched. There are 14 residues in the CDR3. Germline V gene data show CDR1 as SQVTM and CDR2 as ANQGSEA.

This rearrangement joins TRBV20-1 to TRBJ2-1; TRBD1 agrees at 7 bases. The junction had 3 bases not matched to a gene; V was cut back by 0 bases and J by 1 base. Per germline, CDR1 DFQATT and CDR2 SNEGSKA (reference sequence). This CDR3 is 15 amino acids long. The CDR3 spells CSARDSGQSYNEQFF. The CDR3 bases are TGCAGTGCTAGAGACTCGGGACAGTCCTACAATGAGCAGTTCTTC.

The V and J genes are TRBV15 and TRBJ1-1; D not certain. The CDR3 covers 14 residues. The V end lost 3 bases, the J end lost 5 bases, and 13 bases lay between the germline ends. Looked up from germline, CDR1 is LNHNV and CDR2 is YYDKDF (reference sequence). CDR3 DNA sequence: TGTGCCACCAGCAGCCCGGGCTCCGGAACTGAAGCTTTCTTT. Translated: CATSSPGSGTEAFF.

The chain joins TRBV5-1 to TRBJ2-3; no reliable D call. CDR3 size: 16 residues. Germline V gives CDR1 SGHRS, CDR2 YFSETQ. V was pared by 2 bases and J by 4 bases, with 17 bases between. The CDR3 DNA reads TGCGCCAGCAGCTTTACCGGGCGGTCGGTCTCAGATACGCAGTATTTT. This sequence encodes CASSFTGRSVSDTQYF.

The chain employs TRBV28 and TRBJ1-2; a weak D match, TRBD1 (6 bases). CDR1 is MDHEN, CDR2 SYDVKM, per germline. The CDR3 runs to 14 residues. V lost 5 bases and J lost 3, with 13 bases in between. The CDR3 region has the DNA TGTGCCAGCAGTAGCCCGGGGGCGGACTATGGCTACACCTTC. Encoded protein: CASSSPGADYGYTF.

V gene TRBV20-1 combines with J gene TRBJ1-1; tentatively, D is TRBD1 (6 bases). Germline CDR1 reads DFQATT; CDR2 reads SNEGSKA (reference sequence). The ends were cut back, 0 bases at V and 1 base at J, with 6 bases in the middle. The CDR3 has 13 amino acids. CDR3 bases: TGCAGTGCTAGAGAGGGACAGAACACTGAAGCTTTCTTT. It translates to CSAREGQNTEAFF.

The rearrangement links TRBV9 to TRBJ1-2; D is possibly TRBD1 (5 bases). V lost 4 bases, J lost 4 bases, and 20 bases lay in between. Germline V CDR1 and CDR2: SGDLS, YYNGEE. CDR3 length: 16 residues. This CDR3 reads CASSSEEGDGAYGYTF. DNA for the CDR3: TGTGCCAGCAGCTCAGAAGAGGGAGATGGGGCCTATGGCTACACCTTC.

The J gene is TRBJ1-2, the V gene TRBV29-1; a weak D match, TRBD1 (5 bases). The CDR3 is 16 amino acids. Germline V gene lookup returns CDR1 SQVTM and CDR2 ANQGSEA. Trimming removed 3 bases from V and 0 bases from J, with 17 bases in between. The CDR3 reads CSVETDTALPNYGYTF. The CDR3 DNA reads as TGCAGCGTTGAGACAGACACGGCACTCCCTAACTATGGCTACACCTTC.

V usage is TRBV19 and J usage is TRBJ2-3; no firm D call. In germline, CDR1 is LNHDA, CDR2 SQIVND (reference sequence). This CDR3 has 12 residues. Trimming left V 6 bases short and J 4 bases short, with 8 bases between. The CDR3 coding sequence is TGTGCCAGTAGCTCCTTGGCAGATACGCAGTATTTT. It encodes CASSSLADTQYF.

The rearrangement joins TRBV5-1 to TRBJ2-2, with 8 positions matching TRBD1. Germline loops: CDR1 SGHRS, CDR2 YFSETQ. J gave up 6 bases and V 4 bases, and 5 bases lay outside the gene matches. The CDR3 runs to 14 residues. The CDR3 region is CASSLAGGSGELFF. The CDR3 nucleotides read TGCGCCAGCAGCCTAGCAGGGGGCTCCGGGGAGCTGTTTTTT.

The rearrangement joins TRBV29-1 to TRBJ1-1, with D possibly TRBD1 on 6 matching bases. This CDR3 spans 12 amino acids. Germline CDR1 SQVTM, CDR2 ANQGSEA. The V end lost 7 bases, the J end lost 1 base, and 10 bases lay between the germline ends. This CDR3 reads CSAIQGNTEAFF. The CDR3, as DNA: TGCAGCGCTATACAGGGGAACACTGAAGCTTTCTTT.

For the CDR3, the DNA is TGTGCCACCAGCAGAGGGGTAGCCAAAAACATTCAGTACTTC. This gives the protein CATSRGVAKNIQYF. The chain has TRBV15 and TRBJ2-4; no definite D call. CDR1 and CDR2 (germline): LNHNV, YYDKDF (reference sequence). The CDR3 loop spans 14 amino acids. V dropped 1 base and J dropped 0 bases, with 4 bases sitting between them. Full variable domain (outside the CDR3, taken from reference TRBV15 and TRBJ2-4): DAMVIQNPRYQVTQFGKPVTLSCSQTLNHNVMYWYQQKSSQAPKLLFHYYDKDFNNEADTPDNFQSRRPNTSFCFLDIRSPGLGDTAMYLCATSRGVAKNIQYFGAGTRLSVL.

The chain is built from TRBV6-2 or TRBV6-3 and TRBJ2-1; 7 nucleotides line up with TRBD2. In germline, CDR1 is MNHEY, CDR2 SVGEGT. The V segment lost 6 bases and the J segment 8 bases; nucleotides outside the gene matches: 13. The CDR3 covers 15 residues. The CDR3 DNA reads TGTGCCAGCAGCCCGGCGGGAGACGGTGCGTATGAGCAGTTCTTC. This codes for CASSPAGDGAYEQFF.

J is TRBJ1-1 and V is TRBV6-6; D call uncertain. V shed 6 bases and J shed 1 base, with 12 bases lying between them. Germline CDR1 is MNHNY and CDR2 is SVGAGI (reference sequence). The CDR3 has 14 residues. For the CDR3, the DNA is TGTGCCAGCAGCCGCGGACCGCGGAACACTGAAGCTTTCTTT. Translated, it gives CASSRGPRNTEAFF.

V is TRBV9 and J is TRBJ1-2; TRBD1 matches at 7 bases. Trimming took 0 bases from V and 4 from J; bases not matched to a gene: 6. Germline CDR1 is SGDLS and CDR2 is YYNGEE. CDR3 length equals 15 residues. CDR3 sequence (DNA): TGTGCCAGCAGCGTAGGTGAGGGGGCTGTCTATGGCTACACCTTC. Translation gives CASSVGEGAVYGYTF.

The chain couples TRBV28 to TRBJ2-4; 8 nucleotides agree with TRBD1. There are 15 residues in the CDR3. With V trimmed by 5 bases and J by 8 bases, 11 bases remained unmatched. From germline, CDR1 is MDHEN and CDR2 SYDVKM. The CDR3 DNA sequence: TGTGCCAGCAGTCCCCTCAAGACAGGGGCGGACATTCAGTACTTC. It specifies CASSPLKTGADIQYF.

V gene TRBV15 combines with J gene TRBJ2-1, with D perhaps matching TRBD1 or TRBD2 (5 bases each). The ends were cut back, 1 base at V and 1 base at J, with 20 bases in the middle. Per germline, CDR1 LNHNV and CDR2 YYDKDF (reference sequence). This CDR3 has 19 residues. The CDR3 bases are TGTGCCACCAGCAGAGGCTGGGACCAAGGAGGTTGGTCCTACAATGAGCAGTTCTTC. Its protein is CATSRGWDQGGWSYNEQFF.

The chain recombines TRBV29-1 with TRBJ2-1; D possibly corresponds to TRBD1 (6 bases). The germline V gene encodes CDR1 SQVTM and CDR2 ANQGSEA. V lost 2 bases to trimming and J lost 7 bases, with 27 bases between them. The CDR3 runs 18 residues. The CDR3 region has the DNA TGCAGCGTTGAACCACTGCCCCCCCCGGGACACCCCCCGAATGAGCAGTTCTTC. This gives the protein CSVEPLPPPGHPPNEQFF.